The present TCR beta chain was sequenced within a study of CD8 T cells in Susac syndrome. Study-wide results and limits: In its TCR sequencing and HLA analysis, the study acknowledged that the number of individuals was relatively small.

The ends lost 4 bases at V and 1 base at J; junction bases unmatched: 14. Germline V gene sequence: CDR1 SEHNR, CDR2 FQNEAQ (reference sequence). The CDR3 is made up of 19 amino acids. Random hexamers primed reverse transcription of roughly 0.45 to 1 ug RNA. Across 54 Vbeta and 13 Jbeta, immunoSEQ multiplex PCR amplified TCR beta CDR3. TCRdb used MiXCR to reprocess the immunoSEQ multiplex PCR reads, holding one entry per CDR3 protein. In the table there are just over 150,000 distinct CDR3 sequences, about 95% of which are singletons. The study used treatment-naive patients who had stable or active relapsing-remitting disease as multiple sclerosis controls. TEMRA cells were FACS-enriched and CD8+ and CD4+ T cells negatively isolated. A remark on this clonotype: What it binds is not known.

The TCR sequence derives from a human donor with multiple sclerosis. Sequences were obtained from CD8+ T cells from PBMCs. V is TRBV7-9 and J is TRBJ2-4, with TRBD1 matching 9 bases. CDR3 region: CASSSLGTGTRSAKNIQYF. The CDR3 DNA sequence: TGTGCCAGCAGCTCCTTAGGGACAGGGACCCGGTCGGCCAAAAACATTCAGTACTTC.